The 25 T cell receptor beta chains below come from one sample, sequenced in a study of shared clonotypes between healthy human individuals (dated by TCRdb to between 2020 and 2021). Libraries were made using the immunoSEQ multiplex PCR assay. The table was pulled from immuneACCESS by TCRdb, which kept in-frame rearrangements only. Such tables lose some clones; where checked, under half of the loss comes from unresolved V genes, and the rest has no known cause. The sample table holds about 980,000 clones, of which around three quarters were seen once. Roughly 1.5% of the sample goes to the ten largest clones. Sequencing was performed on memory CD4+ T cells sorted from blood. This sample's cell subset or site label indicates: CD45RA-negative fraction. These receptors were collected from a man between 18 and 35 years old in good health.

This chain links TRBV5-1 with TRBJ1-6; perhaps TRBD1 as D (5 bases). The CDR3 length is 15 residues. CDR1 and CDR2 from the germline V gene are SGHRS and YFSETQ. V dropped 5 bases and J dropped 0 bases, with 9 bases sitting between them. The CDR3 sequence is CASRRDSSYNSPLHF. The DNA of the CDR3 is TGCGCCAGCAGGCGAGACAGCTCCTATAATTCACCCCTCCACTTT.

The rearrangement joins TRBV18 to TRBJ1-3; D is possibly TRBD1 (6 bases). The germline V gene encodes CDR1 KGHSH and CDR2 LQKENI. This CDR3 region has 17 residues. V lost 4 bases and J lost 0, with 16 bases in between. As DNA, the CDR3 is TGTGCCAGCTCACATTCGCAGGGGTCTCTCTCTGGAAACACCATATATTTT. Protein sequence: CASSHSQGSLSGNTIYF.

This chain connects TRBV6-1 to TRBJ2-7; TRBD1 or TRBD2 may be the D gene (5 bases each). The CDR3 covers 15 residues. Germline V CDR1 and CDR2: MNHNS, SASEGT. V was pared by 6 bases and J by 2 bases, with 17 bases between. CDR3 amino acids: CASSSGPGQTYEQYF. In nucleotides, the CDR3 is TGTGCCAGCAGCTCAGGGCCGGGGCAGACCTACGAGCAGTACTTC.

The table lists this clone with a few counts. This sequence joins TRBV4-1 and TRBJ2-3; 9 bases line up with TRBD2. Germline CDR1 reads MGHRA; CDR2 reads YSYEKL. The CDR3 length is 16 residues. The trim removed 7 bases at V and 2 bases at J, leaving 10 bases unmatched. The CDR3 bases are TGCGCCAGCACCCTAAGACTAGCGGTAATCACAGATACGCAGTATTTT. It yields the protein CASTLRLAVITDTQYF.

V usage is TRBV7-2 and J usage is TRBJ2-2; tentatively, D is TRBD1 (6 bases). The CDR3 totals 16 residues. Trimming removed 7 bases from V and 0 bases from J, with 15 bases in between. Germline V gene data show CDR1 as SGHTA and CDR2 as FQGNSA. In DNA, the CDR3 is TGTGCCAGCACCATAGGGGGAGTTTCGAACACCGGGGAGCTGTTTTTT. This translates into CASTIGGVSNTGELFF.

This clone was seen only once. This chain links TRBV5-1 with TRBJ2-3; 7 bases map to TRBD1. With V trimmed by 0 bases and J by 9 bases, 4 bases remained unmatched. Germline assignment: CDR1 SGHRS and CDR2 YFSETQ. The CDR3 totals 13 residues. CDR3: CASSLDTQGTQYF. CDR3 sequence (DNA): TGCGCCAGCAGCTTGGACACACAGGGGACGCAGTATTTT.

This clone has only a few counts. V gene TRBV28 combines with J gene TRBJ1-5; TRBD1 is a possible D gene (5 bases). The CDR3 is 14 amino acids. The germline CDR1 and CDR2 sequences are MDHEN and SYDVKM. The germline V and J ends were trimmed by 6 bases and 1 base, with 10 bases remaining between them. The CDR3 loop is CASRGGASNQPQHF. CDR3 nucleotides: TGTGCCAGCAGGGGAGGGGCGAGCAATCAGCCCCAGCATTTT. Full variable domain (missing parts from reference TRBV28 and TRBJ1-5): DVKVTQSSRYLVKRTGEKVFLECVQDMDHENMFWYRQDPGLGLRLIYFSYDVKMKEKGDIPEGYSVSREKKERFSLILESASTNQTSMYLCASRGGASNQPQHFGDGTRLSIL.

The CDR3 DNA follows: TGCGCCAGCAGCGCCGGGACTAGCGCCCACGAGCAGTACTTC. This translates into CASSAGTSAHEQYF. The rearrangement joins TRBV5-1 to TRBJ2-7, with 10 bases fitting TRBD2. The V gene's germline CDR1 is SGHRS and CDR2 YFSETQ. The CDR3 is 14 amino acids. V gave up 4 bases and J gave up 5 bases; unmatched junction bases: 6.

This clone was detected only a few times. The chain carries TRBV30 and TRBJ1-4; TRBD1 might be the D (5 bases). Germline-derived CDR1 and CDR2 are GTSNPN and SVGIG (reference sequence). Trimming removed 3 bases at V and 8 bases at J, with 10 bases between. The CDR3 is 12 residues long. The CDR3 DNA sequence: TGTGCCTGGAGCCCCCAGGGCGAAAAACTGTTTTTT. It is translated as CAWSPQGEKLFF.

J is TRBJ1-5 and V is TRBV5-6, with 11 bases that match TRBD1. This CDR3 region has 16 residues. Germline V gene sequence: CDR1 SGHDT, CDR2 YYEEEE. V shed 4 bases and J 2 bases; nucleotides not matched to a gene: 5. CDR3 nucleotide sequence: TGTGCCAGCAGCAACCGGGACAGGGGGGGCAATCAGCCCCAGCATTTT. It codes for CASSNRDRGGNQPQHF.

This rearrangement joins TRBV5-4 to TRBJ2-7; 7 nucleotides match TRBD1. This CDR3 contains 14 residues. J gave up 6 bases and V 1 base, and 7 bases lay outside the gene matches. From germline, CDR1 is SGHNT and CDR2 YYREEE (reference sequence). The CDR3: CASSLRGKGAEQYF. The CDR3 region has the DNA TGTGCCAGCAGCTTGAGGGGGAAGGGGGCCGAGCAGTACTTC.

This chain links TRBV30 with TRBJ2-7; D might be TRBD2 (6 bases). V was cut by 5 bases and J by 1 base, with 21 bases left in between. The germline CDR1 and CDR2 sequences are GTSNPN and SVGIG (reference sequence). This CDR3 is built from 16 residues. CDR3 in amino acids: CAWGNFGEEGSYEQYF. The DNA of the CDR3 is TGTGCCTGGGGCAACTTTGGAGAGGAGGGGTCCTACGAGCAGTACTTC.

The sample holds one count of this clone. The genes are TRBV29-1 and TRBJ2-3; 13 bases agree with TRBD2. CDR1 and CDR2 from the germline V gene are SQVTM and ANQGSEA. This CDR3 comprises 14 residues. The trim removed 4 bases at V and 5 bases at J, leaving 3 bases unmatched. CDR3: CSVGTSGGIDTQYF. Here the CDR3 DNA reads TGCAGCGTTGGGACTAGCGGGGGAATAGATACGCAGTATTTT.

This clone was seen only a few times. No conserved phenylalanine or tryptophan ends this CDR3, so it is likely a read error. The DNA is omitted, as the CDR3 cannot be located on it reliably, and the CDR3 follows TCRdb's listing. The chain combines TRBV7-2 with TRBJ1-1. Germline CDR1 is SGHTA and CDR2 is FQGNSA. The CDR3 is made up of 12 amino acids, end residues included. This CDR3 reads CASSSSLAGLRI.

V is TRBV4-3 and J is TRBJ1-5; D ambiguous. CDR3 length: 15 amino acids. Trimming removed 5 bases at V and 0 bases at J, with 11 bases between. Germline V CDR1 and CDR2: LGHNA, YSLEER. The CDR3 DNA sequence: TGCGCCAGCAGCGAAGGCAGTTATAGCAATCAGCCCCAGCATTTT. Translating gives CASSEGSYSNQPQHF.

The chain is built from TRBV9 and TRBJ2-5, with D possibly matching TRBD1 (7 bases). The ends were cut back, 7 bases at V and 5 bases at J, with 21 bases in the middle. The CDR3 length is 15 residues. Germline V gene data show CDR1 as SGDLS and CDR2 as YYNGEE. CDR3 nucleotide sequence: TGTGCCAGCGGACGTACGGCAGGGGGAGGCGAGACCCAGTACTTC. Residues: CASGRTAGGGETQYF.

This clone came up a few times. The chain joins TRBV7-8 to TRBJ2-1; TRBD2 agrees at 7 bases. CDR1 and CDR2 from the germline V gene are SGHVS and FQNEAQ. The CDR3 extends over 15 amino acids. The V and J ends lost 2 bases and 8 bases, in that order; junction bases with no gene match: 9. The CDR3 region has the DNA TGTGCCAGCAGCTTACGGCGGGAGAGGTCCTATGAGCAGTTCTTC. It translates to CASSLRRERSYEQFF.

The gene calls are TRBV6-1 and TRBJ2-1; 11 bases map to TRBD2. Trimming took 4 bases from V and 4 from J; bases not matched to a gene: 6. Per germline, CDR1 MNHNS and CDR2 SASEGT. The CDR3 consists of 16 residues. In DNA, the CDR3 is TGTGCCAGCAGTGTAGCGGGGGGGCAGGTATACAATGAGCAGTTCTTC. Protein product: CASSVAGGQVYNEQFF.

The chain couples TRBV7-5 to TRBJ2-2. TRBV7-5 is listed as a pseudogene. CDR3 length: 13 residues. DNA of the CDR3: TGTGCCAGAAGCTTCATGGACACCGGGGAGCTGTTTTTT. It codes for CARSFMDTGELFF.

This clone was found a few times. The chain joins TRBV14 to TRBJ2-7; a weak D match, TRBD2 (5 bases). Deletions cut 3 bases from V and 2 bases from J, with 8 bases between. The CDR3 runs to 13 residues. Germline V gene sequence: CDR1 SGHDN, CDR2 FVKESK. CDR3 protein: CASSQRSAYEQYF. The DNA for the CDR3 is TGTGCCAGCAGCCAGCGTAGCGCCTACGAGCAGTACTTC.

This clone appeared many times. The V call is TRBV4-3, the J call TRBJ1-4, with TRBD1 as a possible D gene (6 bases). In germline, CDR1 is LGHNA, CDR2 YSLEER. CDR3 length equals 16 residues. V lost 0 bases, J lost 7 bases, and 15 bases lay in between. CDR3 loop: CASSQDLGGLVEKLFF. The CDR3 region has the DNA TGCGCCAGCAGCCAAGATTTGGGGGGGCTTGTTGAAAAACTGTTTTTT.

This clone was seen a handful of times. The chain carries TRBV6-1 and TRBJ2-3; D remains ambiguous. Trimming removed 0 bases from V and 0 bases from J, with 1 base in between. Germline V gives CDR1 MNHNS, CDR2 SASEGT. The CDR3 totals 13 residues. The CDR3 is CASSEASTDTQYF. The CDR3 DNA follows: TGTGCCAGCAGTGAAGCTAGCACAGATACGCAGTATTTT.

The chain links TRBV5-1 to TRBJ2-7; 8 nucleotides match TRBD1. Germline CDR1 and CDR2: SGHRS and YFSETQ. CDR3 length equals 16 residues. J gave up 0 bases and V 0 bases, and 5 bases lay outside the gene matches. The CDR3 DNA is TGCGCCAGCAGCTTGGTACAGGGGGTAGGCTCCTACGAGCAGTACTTC. The encoded protein is CASSLVQGVGSYEQYF.

V is TRBV6-5 and J is TRBJ1-5; D is uncertain. CDR3 length equals 15 residues. V was shortened by 2 bases and J by 6 bases, with 14 bases between the two germline ends. Germline lookup yields CDR1 MNHEY and CDR2 SVGAGI. The CDR3 spells CASSYRQADRQPQHF. CDR3 in DNA: TGTGCCAGCAGTTACCGGCAGGCCGACCGTCAGCCCCAGCATTTT.

This clone was observed a handful of times. The chain has TRBV14 and TRBJ2-1; D not resolved. Germline V gene data show CDR1 as SGHDN and CDR2 as FVKESK. The CDR3 has 16 residues. The ends were cut back, 4 bases at V and 0 bases at J, with 13 bases in the middle. CDR3: CASSPLGTTSYNEQFF. The CDR3 bases are TGTGCCAGCAGCCCGCTGGGTACCACCTCCTACAATGAGCAGTTCTTC.